This T cell receptor beta chain was captured in a study of response to subunit inactivated influenza vaccine. Germline loops: CDR1 SQVTM, CDR2 ANQGSEA. The V end was cut by 7 bases, the J end by 1 base, with 14 bases between. CDR3 length: 13 amino acids. TCRdb re-called the RT-PCR reads with MiXCR, one entry per CDR3 protein. The table shows about 620,000 distinct CDR3 sequences, with approximately 12% occurring only once. Points from the study as a whole: The authors put forward the suggestion that each seasonal influenza vaccination may bring in only a limited number of new T cells.

This clonotype was seen more than once but under ten times. No antigen is known for it. The sequence derives from a man aged 50 to 59 who received an inactivated influenza vaccine. The J gene is TRBJ2-7, the V gene TRBV29-1; possibly TRBD1 for D (5 bases). Sequencing used PBMCs from blood, obtained on the day of vaccination. The DNA of the CDR3 is TGCAGCGCTACGACGGACATTTCCTACGAGCAGTACTTC. This encodes CSATTDISYEQYF.